One sample yielded the 23 T cell receptor beta chains listed below, sequenced in a study of blood T cells in healthy people across ages. Using a J-beta primer mix together with a sample-barcoded 5' primer, a second PCR was run for roughly 7 to 12 cycles. MiXCR, run by TCRdb on the 5' RACE reads, gives a single entry per CDR3 protein. The table records roughly 1.5 million distinct CDR3 sequences, approximately 39% of them present only once. The sequenced material came from blood. The receptors were sampled from a woman between 18 and 30 years old in good health.

The chain is built from TRBV12-3 or TRBV12-4 and TRBJ1-5, with unresolved D. This CDR3 is 14 amino acids long. V lost 5 bases and J 0 bases, leaving 8 bases between the germline ends. CDR3: CASSVESSNQPQHF. In DNA, the CDR3 is TGTGCCAGCAGTGTTGAGTCTAGCAATCAGCCCCAGCATTTT.

V is TRBV28 and J is TRBJ1-2; a weak D match, TRBD1 (5 bases). The V and J ends lost 4 bases and 2 bases respectively, with 14 bases between them. The CDR3 length is 15 residues. Germline V lookup: CDR1 MDHEN, CDR2 SYDVKM. CDR3 sequence: CASSSSVQVNYGYTF. In DNA form, the CDR3 reads TGTGCCAGCAGTTCCTCGGTACAGGTCAACTATGGCTACACCTTC.

This chain connects TRBV12-3 or TRBV12-4 to TRBJ1-1; a weak D match, TRBD1 (5 bases). The V and J ends lost 1 base and 4 bases respectively, with 10 bases between them. The CDR3 is made up of 14 amino acids. The CDR3 sequence is CASSLGRGITEAFF. CDR3 nucleotides: TGTGCCAGCAGTTTAGGGAGGGGTATCACTGAAGCTTTCTTT.

Comments on this clonotype: One end of the junction fails to match germline, which may point to a read error. The chain carries TRBV9 and TRBJ1-5; D not resolved. This CDR3 comprises 15 residues. Germline assignment: CDR1 SGDLS and CDR2 YYNGEE. CDR3: CASSVDGMANQPRHF. The DNA for the CDR3 is TGTGCCAGCAGCGTCGACGGGATGGCGAATCAGCCCCGGCATTTT. The full variable domain, its missing parts supplied by reference TRBV9 and TRBJ1-5, is DSGVTQTPKHLITATGQRVTLRCSPRSGDLSVYWYQQSLDQGLQFLIQYYNGEERAKGNILERFSAQQFPDLHSELNLSSLELGDSALYFCASSVDGMANQPRHFGDGTRLSIL.

On this clonotype: An end of the junction differs from the germline gene, which may be a read error. The chain uses TRBV5-1 and TRBJ1-2; D not certain. Per the germline V gene, CDR1 is SGHRS and CDR2 is YFSETQ. This CDR3 is 13 amino acids long. This chain's CDR3 is CASRMNLNYGYIF. Written as DNA, the CDR3 is TGCGCCAGCAGGATGAACTTAAACTATGGCTACATCTTC.

The chain carries TRBV4-1 and TRBJ2-1, with D hard to call. CDR1 is MGHRA and CDR2 is YSYEKL in the germline V gene. The CDR3 totals 17 residues. V lost 0 bases and J 0 bases, leaving 12 bases between the germline ends. The CDR3 coding sequence is TGCGCCAGCAGCCAAGATAGGTGGCTGAGCTCCTACAATGAGCAGTTCTTC. Amino acid sequence: CASSQDRWLSSYNEQFF.

The table lists this clonotype with a few counts. The chain joins TRBV2 to TRBJ1-2; no clear D. Germline V CDR1 and CDR2: SNHLY, FYNNEI. CDR3 length: 13 amino acids. V was trimmed by 4 bases and J by 5 bases, leaving 11 bases between them. CDR3 sequence (DNA): TGTGCCAGCAGTGGGACGGCGGCTTATGGCTACACCTTC. This gives the protein CASSGTAAYGYTF.

This clonotype came up a few times. The rearrangement uses TRBV3-1 and TRBJ1-6; D remains ambiguous. This CDR3 is built from 12 residues. The V end lost 3 bases, the J end lost 8 bases, and 5 bases lay between the germline ends. Per germline, CDR1 LGHDT and CDR2 YNNKEL (reference sequence). CDR3 amino acids: CASSQADSPLHF. CDR3 sequence (DNA): TGTGCCAGCAGCCAGGCTGATTCACCCCTCCACTTT. Looking up the rest from reference TRBV3-1 and TRBJ1-6 gives the full variable domain: DTAVSQTPKYLVTQMGNDKSIKCEQNLGHDTMYWYKQDSKKFLKIMFSYNNKELIINETVPNRFSPKSPDKAHLNLHINSLELGDSAVYFCASSQADSPLHFGNGTRLTVT.

The gene calls are TRBV4-3 and TRBJ2-1; TRBD2 aligns across 11 bases. V shed 2 bases, J shed 7 bases, and the junction held 19 bases outside the gene matches. The CDR3 consists of 20 residues. Germline lookup yields CDR1 LGHNA and CDR2 YSLEER. The CDR3 is CASSQRLALAGGPEVNEQFF. CDR3 nucleotide sequence: TGCGCCAGCAGCCAAAGATTGGCCCTAGCGGGGGGTCCGGAGGTGAATGAGCAGTTCTTC.

This sequence joins TRBV2 and TRBJ1-3; 8 positions agree with TRBD1. Losses at the gene ends were 5 bases for V and 4 bases for J; bases not matched to a gene: 7. Germline CDR1 SNHLY, CDR2 FYNNEI. The CDR3 extends over 15 amino acids. CDR3 nucleotides: TGTGCCAGCAGTATCGGAAGGACAGGGGGAAACACCATATATTTT. Residues: CASSIGRTGGNTIYF.

The chain couples TRBV19 to TRBJ1-1; D gene unclear. Germline CDR1 and CDR2: LNHDA and SQIVND (reference sequence). V dropped 3 bases and J dropped 4 bases, with 12 bases sitting between them. This CDR3 contains 14 residues. The DNA for the CDR3 is TGTGCCAGTAGTATCTCTTCGTCCTCCACTGAAGCTTTCTTT. Its protein product is CASSISSSSTEAFF.

The rearrangement uses TRBV6-1 and TRBJ2-7; no reliable D call. Between the trimmed V and J ends, which lost 1 base and 0 bases, there was a span of 7 bases. The length of the CDR3 is 14 residues. In germline, CDR1 is MNHNS, CDR2 SASEGT. The CDR3 spells CASSEDLVSYEQYF. The CDR3 DNA reads as TGTGCCAGCAGTGAAGACCTAGTCTCCTACGAGCAGTACTTC.

CDR3 sequence: CASSLPGLSSYQETQYF. In nucleotides, the CDR3 is TGTGCCAGCAGCTTACCGGGACTTTCCTCGTACCAAGAGACCCAGTACTTC. The J gene is TRBJ2-5, the V gene TRBV7-2; tentatively, D is TRBD2 (6 bases). The CDR3 length is 17 residues. Germline V gives CDR1 SGHTA, CDR2 FQGNSA. The V gene lost 2 bases and the J gene lost 0 bases, with 16 bases spanning the gap.

The V gene is TRBV7-9, the J gene TRBJ1-2; 7 bases line up with TRBD1. J gave up 9 bases and V 5 bases, and 12 bases lay outside the gene matches. CDR3 length: 14 residues. Germline loops: CDR1 SEHNR, CDR2 FQNEAQ (reference sequence). The CDR3 DNA reads TGTGCCAGCAGCGAGGCTTTGGACAGGATGAGCTACACCTTC. This codes for CASSEALDRMSYTF. The full variable domain, its missing parts supplied by reference TRBV7-9 and TRBJ1-2, is DTGVSQNPRHKITKRGQNVTFRCDPISEHNRLYWYRQTLGQGPEFLTYFQNEAQLEKSRLLSDRFSAERPKGSFSTLEIQRTEQGDSAMYLCASSEALDRMSYTFGSGTRLTVV.

The chain couples TRBV5-1 to TRBJ1-5, with a tentative D call TRBD1 (5 bases). Trimming took 4 bases from V and 2 from J, leaving 16 bases between them. CDR1 is SGHRS and CDR2 is YFSETQ in the germline V gene. This CDR3 has 16 residues. The CDR3 reads CASSPKGPVGNQPQHF. In nucleotides, the CDR3 is TGCGCCAGCAGCCCCAAGGGACCGGTGGGCAATCAGCCCCAGCATTTT.

This chain joins TRBV4-2 and TRBJ2-5, with D maybe TRBD2 (6 bases). CDR1 and CDR2 (germline): LGHNA, YNFKEQ. The CDR3 runs 15 residues. Trimming shortened V by 0 bases and J by 5 bases, and 13 bases separated the two germline ends. The CDR3 DNA reads as TGTGCCAGCAGCCAAGATTTAGCGGTGGTGGAGACCCAGTACTTC. Amino acid sequence: CASSQDLAVVETQYF.

V usage is TRBV2 and J usage is TRBJ1-4, with D hard to call. The CDR3 length is 14 residues. With 7 bases removed from V and 5 bases from J, the gap between germline ends came to 14 bases. Germline CDR1 SNHLY, CDR2 FYNNEI. The CDR3 is CASILDRPNEKLFF. The CDR3 DNA is TGTGCCAGCATCTTGGACCGGCCAAATGAAAAACTGTTTTTT.

The genes are TRBV11-2 and TRBJ2-3, with no clear D. CDR1 is SGHAT and CDR2 is FQNNGV in the germline V gene. The CDR3 sequence is 14 residues long. V lost 3 bases and J lost 4, with 11 bases in between. The CDR3 sequence: CASSFTVASDTQYF. The CDR3 DNA reads TGTGCCAGCAGCTTTACCGTGGCGTCAGATACGCAGTATTTT.

Turning to this clonotype: A much larger clone is a single base away; this may be a read error. The rearrangement links TRBV7-2 to TRBJ2-7; D possibly corresponds to TRBD2 (6 bases). Germline V CDR1 and CDR2: SGHTA, FQGNSA. V lost 1 base to trimming and J lost 0 bases, with 10 bases between them. This CDR3 has 15 residues. The CDR3 sequence is CASSLVRESSYEQYF. The CDR3 bases are TGTGCCAGCAGCTTAGTTCGGGAGAGCTCCTACGAGCAGTACTTC.

This chain links TRBV11-2 with TRBJ2-1; possibly TRBD2 for D (6 bases). The CDR3 is made up of 16 amino acids. The germline V gene encodes CDR1 SGHAT and CDR2 FQNNGV. V lost 5 bases, J lost 3 bases, and 17 bases lay in between. CDR3 sequence: CASSQRRGTLYNEQFF. The CDR3 coding sequence is TGTGCCAGCAGCCAGAGACGGGGGACCCTCTACAATGAGCAGTTCTTC.

CDR3 bases: TGTGCCAGCAGCGAGAGGGGGATTCGTCAGCCCCAGCATTTT. The encoded protein is CASSERGIRQPQHF. The chain is built from TRBV6-2 or TRBV6-3 and TRBJ1-5, with D possibly being TRBD1 (6 bases). Germline V gives CDR1 MNHEY, CDR2 SVGEGT. Trimming pared 6 bases from V and 6 bases from J, leaving 15 bases between. The CDR3 is 14 residues long.

This chain connects TRBV12-3 or TRBV12-4 to TRBJ1-4; 7 nucleotides agree with TRBD1. V trimming: 2 bases; J trimming: 4 bases; junction bases outside the gene matches: 13. The CDR3 extends over 18 amino acids. CDR3 sequence (DNA): TGTGCCAGCAGTTTACTGGGGCAGGGAGGGGGCATTAATGAAAAACTGTTTTTT. This codes for CASSLLGQGGGINEKLFF.

This clonotype occurred once. It may be a read error: a sequence one base away is much more abundant. The rearrangement uses TRBV9 and TRBJ2-3; D gene unclear. Germline CDR1 is SGDLS and CDR2 is YYNGEE. This CDR3 is built from 13 residues. This CDR3 reads CASSVVATNTQYF. DNA for the CDR3: TGTGCCAGCAGCGTAGTAGCCACAAATACGCAGTATTTT.